This TCR beta chain comes out of a study of blood T cell repertoires in COVID-19. Study details: Samples representing acute and convalescent COVID-19 were sourced from the United States, Italy and Spain. Nucleic acid was either cDNA or gDNA, and it came from T cells, B-cell-depleted T cells, or PBMCs.

The count of this clone is one. Deletions cut 4 bases from V and 5 bases from J, with 11 bases between. The CDR3 has 13 residues. CDR1 and CDR2 from the germline V gene are SGHNT and YYREEE (reference sequence). Original handling: Researchers report that nucleated cell counts were estimated from reference gene primer amplification. TCRdb's copy holds only in-frame clones and misses some; the assay was immunoSEQ multiplex PCR. The DNA gave D and trimming, while V, J and clone size come from that table. The table lists tens of thousands of clones, roughly nine tenths of them singletons. Seattle researchers signed up patients amid active infection and tracked them longitudinally.

Sequenced material: peripheral blood. This receptor was identified in a man aged 45-65 years with COVID-19, enrolled during active disease. The chain combines TRBV5-4 with TRBJ2-3; D possibly corresponds to TRBD2 (5 bases). In DNA form, the CDR3 reads TGTGCCAGCAGCCGGGATGGGGTAGATACGCAGTATTTT. This translates into CASSRDGVDTQYF.